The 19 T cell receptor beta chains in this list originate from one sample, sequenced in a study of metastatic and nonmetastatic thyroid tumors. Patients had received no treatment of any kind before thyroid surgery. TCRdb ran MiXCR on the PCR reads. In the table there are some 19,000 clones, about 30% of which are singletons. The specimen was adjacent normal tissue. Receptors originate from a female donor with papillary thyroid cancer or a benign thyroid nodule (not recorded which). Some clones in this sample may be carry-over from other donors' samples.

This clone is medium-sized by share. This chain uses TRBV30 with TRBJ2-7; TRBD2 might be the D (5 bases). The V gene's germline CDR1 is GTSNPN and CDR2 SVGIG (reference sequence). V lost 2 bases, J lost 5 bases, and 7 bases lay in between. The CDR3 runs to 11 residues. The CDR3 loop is CAWSRENEQYF. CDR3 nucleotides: TGTGCCTGGAGTAGGGAGAACGAGCAGTACTTC.

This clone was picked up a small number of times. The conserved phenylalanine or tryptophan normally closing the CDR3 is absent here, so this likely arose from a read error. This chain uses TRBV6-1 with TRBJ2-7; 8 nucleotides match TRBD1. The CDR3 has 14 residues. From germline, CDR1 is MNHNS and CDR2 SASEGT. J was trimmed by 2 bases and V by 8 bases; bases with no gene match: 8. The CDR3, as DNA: TGTGCCAGCTCAAGGGACAGGAATACCTACGAGCAGTACGGG. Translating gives CASSRDRNTYEQYG.

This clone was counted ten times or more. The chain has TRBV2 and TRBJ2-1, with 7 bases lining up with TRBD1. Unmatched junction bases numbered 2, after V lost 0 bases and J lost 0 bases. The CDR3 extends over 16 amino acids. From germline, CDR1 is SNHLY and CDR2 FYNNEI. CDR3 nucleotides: TGTGCCAGCAGTGAAGCGACAGGGTCCTCCTACAATGAGCAGTTCTTC. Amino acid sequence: CASSEATGSSYNEQFF.

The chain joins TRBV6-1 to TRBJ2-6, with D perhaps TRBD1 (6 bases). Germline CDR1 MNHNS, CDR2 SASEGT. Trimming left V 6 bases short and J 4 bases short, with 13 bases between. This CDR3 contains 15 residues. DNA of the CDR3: TGTGCCAGCAGCGAAACAGGGACCGGGGCCAACGTCCTGACTTTC. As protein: CASSETGTGANVLTF.

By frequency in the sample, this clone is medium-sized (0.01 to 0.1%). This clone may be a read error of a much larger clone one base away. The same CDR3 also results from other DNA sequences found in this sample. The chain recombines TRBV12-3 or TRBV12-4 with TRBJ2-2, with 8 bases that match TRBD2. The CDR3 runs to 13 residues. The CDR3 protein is CASSRTSHGELFF. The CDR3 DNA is TGTGCCAGCAGTCGGACTAGCCACGGGGAGCTATTTTTT.

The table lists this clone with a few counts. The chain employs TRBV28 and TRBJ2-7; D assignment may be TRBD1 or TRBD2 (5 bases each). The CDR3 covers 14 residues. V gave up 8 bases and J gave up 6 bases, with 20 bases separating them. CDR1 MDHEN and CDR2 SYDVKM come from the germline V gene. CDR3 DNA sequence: TGTGCCAGCGGAACCGGGACCCCGAGGCCCGAGCAGTACTTC. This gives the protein CASGTGTPRPEQYF.

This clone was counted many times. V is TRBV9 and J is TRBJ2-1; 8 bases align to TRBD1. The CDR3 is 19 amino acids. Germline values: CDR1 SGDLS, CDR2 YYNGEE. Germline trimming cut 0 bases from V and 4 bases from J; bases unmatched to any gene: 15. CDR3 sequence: CASSVVPGSGTGTYNEQFF. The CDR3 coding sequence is TGTGCCAGCAGCGTAGTTCCCGGATCCGGGACAGGTACTTACAATGAGCAGTTCTTC.

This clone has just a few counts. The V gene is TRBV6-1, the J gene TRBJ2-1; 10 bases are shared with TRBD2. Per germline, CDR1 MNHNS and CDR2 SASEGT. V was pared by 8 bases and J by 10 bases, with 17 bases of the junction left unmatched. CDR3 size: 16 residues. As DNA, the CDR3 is TGTGCCAGCCCTGATAAGGGGAGCGGGAGGGCCTCCGAGCAGTTCTTC. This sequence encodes CASPDKGSGRASEQFF.

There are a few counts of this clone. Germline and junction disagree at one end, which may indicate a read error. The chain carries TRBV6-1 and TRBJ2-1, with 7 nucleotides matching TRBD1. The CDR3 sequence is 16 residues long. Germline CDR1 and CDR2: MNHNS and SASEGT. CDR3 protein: CANSDGYTGVYNEQFF. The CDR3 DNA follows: TGTGCCAACAGTGACGGGTACACAGGGGTTTACAATGAGCAGTTCTTC.

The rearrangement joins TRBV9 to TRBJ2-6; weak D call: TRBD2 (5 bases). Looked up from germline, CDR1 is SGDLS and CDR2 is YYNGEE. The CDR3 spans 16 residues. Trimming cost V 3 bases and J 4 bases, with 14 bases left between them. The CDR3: CASSERARLGANVLTF. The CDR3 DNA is TGTGCCAGCAGCGAGAGGGCCCGGTTGGGGGCCAACGTCCTGACTTTC.

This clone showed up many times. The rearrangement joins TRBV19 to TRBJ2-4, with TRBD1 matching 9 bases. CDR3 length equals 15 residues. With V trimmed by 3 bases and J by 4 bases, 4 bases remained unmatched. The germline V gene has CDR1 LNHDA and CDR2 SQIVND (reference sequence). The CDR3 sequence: CASSISGQGKNIQYF. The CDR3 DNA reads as TGTGCCAGTAGTATTTCGGGACAGGGTAAAAACATTCAGTACTTC.

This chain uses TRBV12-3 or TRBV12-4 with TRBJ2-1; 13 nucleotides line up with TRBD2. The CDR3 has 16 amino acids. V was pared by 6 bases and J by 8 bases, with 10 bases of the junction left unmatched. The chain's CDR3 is CASSRTSGSVWDEQFF. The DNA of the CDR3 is TGTGCCAGCAGCCGGACTAGCGGGAGTGTCTGGGATGAGCAGTTCTTC.

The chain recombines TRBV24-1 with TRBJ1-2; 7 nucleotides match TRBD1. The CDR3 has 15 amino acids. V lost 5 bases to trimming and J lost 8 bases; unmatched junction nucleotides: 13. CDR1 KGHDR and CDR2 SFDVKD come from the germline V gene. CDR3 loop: CATSGGGQLPGGYTF. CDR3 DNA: TGTGCCACCAGTGGCGGGGGACAGCTCCCGGGGGGCTACACCTTC.

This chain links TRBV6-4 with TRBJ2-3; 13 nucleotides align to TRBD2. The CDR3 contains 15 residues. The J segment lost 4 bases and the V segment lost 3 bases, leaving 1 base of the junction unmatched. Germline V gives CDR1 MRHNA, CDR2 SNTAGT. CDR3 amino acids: CASSELAGGPDTQYF. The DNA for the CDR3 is TGTGCCAGCAGTGAACTAGCGGGGGGGCCAGATACGCAGTATTTT.

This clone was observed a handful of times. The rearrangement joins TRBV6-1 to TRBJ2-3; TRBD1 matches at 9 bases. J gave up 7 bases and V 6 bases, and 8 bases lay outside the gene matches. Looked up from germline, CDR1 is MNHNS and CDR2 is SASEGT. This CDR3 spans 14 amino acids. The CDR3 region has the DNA TGTGCCAGCAGACGGGCCGGGACAGGGAATACGCAGTATTTT. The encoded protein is CASRRAGTGNTQYF.

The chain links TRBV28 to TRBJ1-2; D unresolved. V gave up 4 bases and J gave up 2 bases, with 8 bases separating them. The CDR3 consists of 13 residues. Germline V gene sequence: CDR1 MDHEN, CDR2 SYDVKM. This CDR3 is CASSWTTNYGYTF. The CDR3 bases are TGTGCCAGCAGTTGGACGACGAACTATGGCTACACCTTC.

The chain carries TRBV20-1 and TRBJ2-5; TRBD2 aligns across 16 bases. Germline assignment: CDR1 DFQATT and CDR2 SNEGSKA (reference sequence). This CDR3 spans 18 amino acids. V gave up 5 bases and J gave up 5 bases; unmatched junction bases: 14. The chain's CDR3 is CSARSPGTSGGAGETQYF. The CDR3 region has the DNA TGCAGTGCTCGCAGTCCCGGGACTAGCGGGGGGGCCGGGGAGACCCAGTACTTC.

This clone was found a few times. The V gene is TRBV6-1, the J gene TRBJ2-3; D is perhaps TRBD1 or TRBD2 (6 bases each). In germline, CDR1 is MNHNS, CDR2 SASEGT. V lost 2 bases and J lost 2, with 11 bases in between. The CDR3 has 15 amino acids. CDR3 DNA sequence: TGTGCCAGCAGTGAATGGGGGGCCCTCACAGATACGCAGTATTTT. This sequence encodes CASSEWGALTDTQYF.

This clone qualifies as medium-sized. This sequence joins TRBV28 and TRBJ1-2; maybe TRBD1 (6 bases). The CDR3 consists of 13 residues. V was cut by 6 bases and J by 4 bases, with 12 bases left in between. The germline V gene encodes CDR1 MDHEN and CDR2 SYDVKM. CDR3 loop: CASSVQGIYGYTF. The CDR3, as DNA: TGTGCCAGCAGCGTACAGGGAATCTATGGCTACACCTTC.